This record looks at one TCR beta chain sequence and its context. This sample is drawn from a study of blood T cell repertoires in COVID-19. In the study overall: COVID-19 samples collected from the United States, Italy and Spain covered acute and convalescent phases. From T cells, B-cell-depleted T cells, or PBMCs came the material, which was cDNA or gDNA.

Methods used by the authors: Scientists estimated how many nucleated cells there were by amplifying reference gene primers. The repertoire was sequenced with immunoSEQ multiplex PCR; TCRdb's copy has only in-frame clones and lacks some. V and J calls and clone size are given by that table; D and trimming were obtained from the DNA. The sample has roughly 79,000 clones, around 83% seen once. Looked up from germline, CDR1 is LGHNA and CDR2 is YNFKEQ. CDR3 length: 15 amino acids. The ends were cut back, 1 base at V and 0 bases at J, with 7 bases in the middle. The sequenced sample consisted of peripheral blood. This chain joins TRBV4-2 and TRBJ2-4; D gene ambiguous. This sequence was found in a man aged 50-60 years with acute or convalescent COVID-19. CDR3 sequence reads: CASSQGSGAKNIQYF. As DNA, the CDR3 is TGTGCCAGCAGCCAAGGTTCGGGAGCCAAAAACATTCAGTACTTC.